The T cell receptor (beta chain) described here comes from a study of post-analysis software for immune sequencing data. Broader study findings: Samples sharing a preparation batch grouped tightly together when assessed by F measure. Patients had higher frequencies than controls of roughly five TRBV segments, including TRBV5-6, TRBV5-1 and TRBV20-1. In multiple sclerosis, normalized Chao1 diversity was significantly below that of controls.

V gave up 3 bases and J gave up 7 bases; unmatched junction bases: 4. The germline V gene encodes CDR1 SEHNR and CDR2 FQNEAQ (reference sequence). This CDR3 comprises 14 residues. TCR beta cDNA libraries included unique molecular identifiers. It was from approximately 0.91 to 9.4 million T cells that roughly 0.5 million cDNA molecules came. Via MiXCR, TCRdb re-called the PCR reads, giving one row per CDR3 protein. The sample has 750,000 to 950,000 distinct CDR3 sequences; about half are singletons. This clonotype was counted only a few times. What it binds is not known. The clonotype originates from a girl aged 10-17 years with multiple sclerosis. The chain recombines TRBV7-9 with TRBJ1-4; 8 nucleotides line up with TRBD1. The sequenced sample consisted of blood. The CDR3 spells CASSLRTGLEKLFF. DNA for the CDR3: TGTGCCAGCAGCTTGCGGACAGGGCTTGAAAAACTGTTTTTT. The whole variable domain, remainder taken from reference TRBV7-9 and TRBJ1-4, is DTGVSQNPRHKITKRGQNVTFRCDPISEHNRLYWYRQTLGQGPEFLTYFQNEAQLEKSRLLSDRFSAERPKGSFSTLEIQRTEQGDSAMYLCASSLRTGLEKLFFGSGTQLSVL.